The following is a T cell receptor beta chain sequence with its context. The treatment was: oral pan-JAK inhibitor, 5-10 mg twice daily. There are 13 residues in the CDR3. CDR1 and CDR2 (germline): SGHRS, YFSETQ. V lost 3 bases, J lost 6 bases, and 3 bases stayed unmatched. Reverse transcribed after extraction, RNA yielded cDNA as the sequencing template. Only in-frame clones appear in the TCRdb table, and some are missing; sequencing was by immunoSEQ multiplex PCR. The table lists 200,000 to 250,000 clones, 66% of them singletons. This entry is derived from a study of CD8+ T cells in alopecia areata. The sequence was obtained from a human donor with alopecia areata. This sequence joins TRBV5-1 and TRBJ1-2; 9 bases align to TRBD1. The material was CD4+ T cells sorted from blood, obtained between weeks 44 and 45, from a patient treated with tofacitinib. The CDR3 reads CASSSGQGNGYTF. CDR3 coding DNA: TGCGCCAGCAGCTCGGGACAGGGTAATGGCTACACCTTC.